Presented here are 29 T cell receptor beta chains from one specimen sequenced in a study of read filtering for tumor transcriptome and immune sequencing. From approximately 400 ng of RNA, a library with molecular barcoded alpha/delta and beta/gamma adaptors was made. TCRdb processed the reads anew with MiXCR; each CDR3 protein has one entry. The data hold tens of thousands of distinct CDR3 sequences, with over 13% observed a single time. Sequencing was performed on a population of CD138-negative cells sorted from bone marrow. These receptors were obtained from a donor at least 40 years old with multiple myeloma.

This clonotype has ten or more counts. CDR3 DNA sequence: TGCGCCAGCAGCCCATCAGGACGGGAGGACTACAATGAGCAGTTCTTC. Amino acid sequence: CASSPSGREDYNEQFF. The chain links TRBV5-1 to TRBJ2-1; 7 bases are shared with TRBD2. The V gene's germline CDR1 is SGHRS and CDR2 YFSETQ. J lost 3 bases, V lost 4 bases, and 10 bases had no gene match. The CDR3 loop spans 16 amino acids.

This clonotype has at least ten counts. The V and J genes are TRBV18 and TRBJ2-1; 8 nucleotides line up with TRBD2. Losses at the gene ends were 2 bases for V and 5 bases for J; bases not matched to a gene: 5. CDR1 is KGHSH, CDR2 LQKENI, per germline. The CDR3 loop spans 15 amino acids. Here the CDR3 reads CASSPGLALDNEQFF. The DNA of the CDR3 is TGTGCCAGCTCACCAGGACTAGCACTTGACAATGAGCAGTTCTTC. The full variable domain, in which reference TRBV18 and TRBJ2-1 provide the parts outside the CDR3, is NAGVMQNPRHLVRRRGQEARLRCSPMKGHSHVYWYRQLPEEGLKFMVYLQKENIIDESGMPKERFSAEFPKEGPSILRIQQVVRGDSAAYFCASSPGLALDNEQFFGPGTRLTVL.

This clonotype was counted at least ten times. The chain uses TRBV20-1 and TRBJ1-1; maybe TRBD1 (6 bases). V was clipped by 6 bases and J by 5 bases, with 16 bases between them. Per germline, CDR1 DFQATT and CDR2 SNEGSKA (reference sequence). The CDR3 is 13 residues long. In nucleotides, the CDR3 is TGCAGTGCCCCGGCAGGGGCCTCTACTGAAGCTTTCTTT. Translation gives CSAPAGASTEAFF.

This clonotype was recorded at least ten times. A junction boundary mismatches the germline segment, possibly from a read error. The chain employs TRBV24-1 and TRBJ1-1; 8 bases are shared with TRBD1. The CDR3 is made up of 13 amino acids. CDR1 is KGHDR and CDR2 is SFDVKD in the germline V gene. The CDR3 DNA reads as TGTACCACCAGTGACCCCGACAGGGGCGAGGCTTTCTTT. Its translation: CTTSDPDRGEAFF.

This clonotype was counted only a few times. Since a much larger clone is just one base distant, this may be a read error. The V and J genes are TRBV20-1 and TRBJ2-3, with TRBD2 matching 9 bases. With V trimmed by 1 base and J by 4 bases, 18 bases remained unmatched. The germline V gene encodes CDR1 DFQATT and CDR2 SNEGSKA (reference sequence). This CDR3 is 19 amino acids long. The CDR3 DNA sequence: TGCAGTGCTAGAGTACGCGGGAGGGCCGTTAGATCTAGCGCAGATACGCAGTATTTT. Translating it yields CSARVRGRAVRSSADTQYF.

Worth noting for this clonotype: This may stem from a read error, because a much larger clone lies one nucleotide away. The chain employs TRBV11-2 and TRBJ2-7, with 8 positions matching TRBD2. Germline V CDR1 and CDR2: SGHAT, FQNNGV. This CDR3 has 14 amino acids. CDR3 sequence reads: CASSYTSGSHEQYF. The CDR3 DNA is TGTGCCAGCAGCTATACTAGCGGCTCCCACGAGCAGTACTTC.

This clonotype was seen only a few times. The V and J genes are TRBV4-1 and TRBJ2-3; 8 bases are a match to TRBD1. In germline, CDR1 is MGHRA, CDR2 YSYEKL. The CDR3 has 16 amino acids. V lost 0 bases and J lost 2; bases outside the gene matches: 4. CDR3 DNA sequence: TGCGCCAGCAGCCAAGATCGGGACAGGACCACAGATACGCAGTATTTT. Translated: CASSQDRDRTTDTQYF.

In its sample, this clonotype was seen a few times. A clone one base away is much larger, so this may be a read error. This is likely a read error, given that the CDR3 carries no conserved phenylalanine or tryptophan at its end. In DNA, the CDR3 is TGTGCCAGCAGGGCCCGGGACTCTGTCAATGAGCAGTTCCTC. Residues: CASRARDSVNEQFL. The chain uses TRBV6-6 and TRBJ2-1, with D maybe TRBD2 (6 bases). The CDR3 totals 14 residues. Trimming removed 6 bases at V and 6 bases at J, with 15 bases between. Per the germline V gene, CDR1 is MNHNY and CDR2 is SVGAGI (reference sequence).

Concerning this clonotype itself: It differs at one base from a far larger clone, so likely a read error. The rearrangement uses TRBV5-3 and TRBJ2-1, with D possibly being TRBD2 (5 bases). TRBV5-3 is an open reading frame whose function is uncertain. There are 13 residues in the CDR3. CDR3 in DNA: TGCGCCAGCCGCTTGGGAACTAGCAATGAGCAGTTCTTC. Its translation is CASRLGTSNEQFF.

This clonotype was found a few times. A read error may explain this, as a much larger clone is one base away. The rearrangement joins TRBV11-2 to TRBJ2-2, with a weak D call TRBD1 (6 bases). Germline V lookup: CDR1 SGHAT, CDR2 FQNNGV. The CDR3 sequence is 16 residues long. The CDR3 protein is CAGSLDRIPNTGELFF. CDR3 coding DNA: TGTGCCGGCAGCTTAGACAGGATACCGAACACCGGGGAGCTGTTTTTT.

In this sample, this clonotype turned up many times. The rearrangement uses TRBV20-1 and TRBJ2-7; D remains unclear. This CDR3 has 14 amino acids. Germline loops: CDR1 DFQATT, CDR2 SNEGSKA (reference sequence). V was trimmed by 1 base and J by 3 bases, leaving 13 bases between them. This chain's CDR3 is CSARVGRPGYEQYF. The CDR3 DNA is TGCAGTGCTAGAGTCGGTAGACCCGGCTACGAGCAGTACTTC.

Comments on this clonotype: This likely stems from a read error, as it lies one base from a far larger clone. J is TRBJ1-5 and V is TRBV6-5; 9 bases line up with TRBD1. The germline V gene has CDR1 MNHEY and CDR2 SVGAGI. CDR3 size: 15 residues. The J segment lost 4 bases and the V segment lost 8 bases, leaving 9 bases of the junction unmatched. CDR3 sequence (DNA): TGTGCCAGCGGGCCCGGACAGGGGTGGAATCAGCCCCAGCATTTT. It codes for CASGPGQGWNQPQHF.

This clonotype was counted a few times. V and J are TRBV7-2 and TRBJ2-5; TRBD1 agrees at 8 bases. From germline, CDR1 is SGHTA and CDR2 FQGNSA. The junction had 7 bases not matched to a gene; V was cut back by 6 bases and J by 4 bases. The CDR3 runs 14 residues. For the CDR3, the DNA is TGTGCCAGCAGTTTTACAGGGGGATCAGAGACCCAGTACTTC. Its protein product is CASSFTGGSETQYF.

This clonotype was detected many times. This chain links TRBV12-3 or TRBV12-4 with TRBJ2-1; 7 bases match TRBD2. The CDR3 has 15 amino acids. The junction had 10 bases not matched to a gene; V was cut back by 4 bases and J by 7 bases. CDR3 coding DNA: TGTGCCAGCAGTTCCTTGGGGGGGAGTGGAAATGAGCAGTTCTTC. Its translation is CASSSLGGSGNEQFF.

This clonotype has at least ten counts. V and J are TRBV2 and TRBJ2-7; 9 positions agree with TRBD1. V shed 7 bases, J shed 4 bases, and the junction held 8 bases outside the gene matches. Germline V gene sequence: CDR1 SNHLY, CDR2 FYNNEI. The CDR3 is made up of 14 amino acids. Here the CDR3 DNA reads TGTGCCAGCACTTCCGGGACAGGGAGGTACGAGCAGTACTTC. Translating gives CASTSGTGRYEQYF.

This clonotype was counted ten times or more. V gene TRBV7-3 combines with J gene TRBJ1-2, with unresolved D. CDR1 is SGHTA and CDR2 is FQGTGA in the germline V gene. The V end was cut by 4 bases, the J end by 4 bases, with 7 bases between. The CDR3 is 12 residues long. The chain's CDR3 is CASSSDGYGYTF. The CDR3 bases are TGTGCCAGCAGCTCGGACGGCTATGGCTACACCTTC.

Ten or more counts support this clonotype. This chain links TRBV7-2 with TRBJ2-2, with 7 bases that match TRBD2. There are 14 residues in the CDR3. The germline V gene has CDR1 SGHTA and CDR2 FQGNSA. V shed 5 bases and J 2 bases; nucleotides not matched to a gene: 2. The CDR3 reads CASSRDYNTGELFF. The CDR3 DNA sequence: TGTGCCAGCAGCCGGGACTATAACACCGGGGAGCTGTTTTTT.

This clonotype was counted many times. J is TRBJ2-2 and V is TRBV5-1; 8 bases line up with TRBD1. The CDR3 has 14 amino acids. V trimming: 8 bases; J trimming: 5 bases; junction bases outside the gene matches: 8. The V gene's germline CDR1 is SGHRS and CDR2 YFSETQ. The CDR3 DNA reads TGCGCCAGTAATAACAGGGGGTTAACCGGGGAGCTGTTTTTT. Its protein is CASNNRGLTGELFF.

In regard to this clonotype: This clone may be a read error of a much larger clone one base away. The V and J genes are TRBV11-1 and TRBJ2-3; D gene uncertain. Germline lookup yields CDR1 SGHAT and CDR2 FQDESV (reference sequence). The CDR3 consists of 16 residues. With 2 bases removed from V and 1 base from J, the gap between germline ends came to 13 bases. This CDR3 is CASSLNGLEGTDTQYF. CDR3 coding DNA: TGTGCCAGCAGCTTAAACGGGCTCGAGGGCACAGATACGCAGTATTTT.

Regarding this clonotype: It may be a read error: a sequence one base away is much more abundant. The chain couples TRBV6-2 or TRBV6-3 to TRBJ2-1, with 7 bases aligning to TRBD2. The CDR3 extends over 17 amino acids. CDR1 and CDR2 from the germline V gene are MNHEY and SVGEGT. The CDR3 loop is CASSYSVASGSYNVQFF. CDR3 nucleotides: TGTGCCAGCAGTTACTCTGTTGCTAGCGGTAGTTACAATGTGCAGTTCTTC.

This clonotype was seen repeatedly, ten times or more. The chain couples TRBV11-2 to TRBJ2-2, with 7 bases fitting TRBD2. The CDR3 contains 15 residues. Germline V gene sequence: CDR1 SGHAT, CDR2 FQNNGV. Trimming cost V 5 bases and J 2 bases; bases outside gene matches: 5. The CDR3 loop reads CASSRLAANTGELFF. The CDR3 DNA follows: TGTGCCAGCAGCCGACTAGCAGCTAACACCGGGGAGCTGTTTTTT.

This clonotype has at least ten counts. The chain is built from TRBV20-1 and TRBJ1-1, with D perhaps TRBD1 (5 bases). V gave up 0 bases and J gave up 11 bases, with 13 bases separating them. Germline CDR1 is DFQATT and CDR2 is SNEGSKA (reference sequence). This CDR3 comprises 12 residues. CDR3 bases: TGCAGTGCTAGAGATCTCGCAGGGAGGGCTTTCTTT. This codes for CSARDLAGRAFF.

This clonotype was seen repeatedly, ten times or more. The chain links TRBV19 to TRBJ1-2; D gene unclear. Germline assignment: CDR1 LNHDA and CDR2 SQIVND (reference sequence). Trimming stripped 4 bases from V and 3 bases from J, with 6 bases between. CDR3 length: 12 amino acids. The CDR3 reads CASSNGDYGYTF. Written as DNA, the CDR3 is TGTGCCAGTAGTAACGGAGACTATGGCTACACCTTC.

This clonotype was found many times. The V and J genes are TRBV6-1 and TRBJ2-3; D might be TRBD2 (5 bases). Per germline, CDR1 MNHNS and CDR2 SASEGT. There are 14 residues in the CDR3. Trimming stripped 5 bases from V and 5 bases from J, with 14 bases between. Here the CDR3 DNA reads TGTGCCAGCAGTCACGGGGATCGCCAAGATACGCAGTATTTT. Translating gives CASSHGDRQDTQYF.

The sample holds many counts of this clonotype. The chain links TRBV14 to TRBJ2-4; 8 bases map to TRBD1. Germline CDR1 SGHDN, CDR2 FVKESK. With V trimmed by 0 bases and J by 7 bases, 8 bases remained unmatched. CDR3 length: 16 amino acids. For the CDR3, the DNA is TGTGCCAGCAGCCAAGATTGGTTCCAGGGGGCGAACATTCAGTACTTC. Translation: CASSQDWFQGANIQYF.

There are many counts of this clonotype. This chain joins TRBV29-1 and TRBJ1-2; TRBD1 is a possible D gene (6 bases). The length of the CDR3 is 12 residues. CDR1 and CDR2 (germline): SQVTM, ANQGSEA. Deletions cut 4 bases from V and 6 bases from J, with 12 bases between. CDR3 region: CSVVEGVNGYTF. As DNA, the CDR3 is TGCAGCGTTGTTGAGGGGGTGAATGGCTACACCTTC.

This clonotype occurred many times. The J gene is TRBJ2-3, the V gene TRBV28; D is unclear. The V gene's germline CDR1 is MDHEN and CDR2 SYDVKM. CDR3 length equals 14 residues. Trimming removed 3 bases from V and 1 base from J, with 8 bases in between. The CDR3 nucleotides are TGTGCCAGCAGTTTTGTTGCAGGCACAGATACGCAGTATTTT. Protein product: CASSFVAGTDTQYF.

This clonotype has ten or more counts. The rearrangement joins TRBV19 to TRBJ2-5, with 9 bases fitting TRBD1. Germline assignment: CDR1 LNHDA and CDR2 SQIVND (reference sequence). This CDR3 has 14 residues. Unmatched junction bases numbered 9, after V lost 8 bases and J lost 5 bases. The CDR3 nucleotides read TGTGCCAGTCGAGACCGGGACAGGGCTGAGACCCAGTACTTC. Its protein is CASRDRDRAETQYF.

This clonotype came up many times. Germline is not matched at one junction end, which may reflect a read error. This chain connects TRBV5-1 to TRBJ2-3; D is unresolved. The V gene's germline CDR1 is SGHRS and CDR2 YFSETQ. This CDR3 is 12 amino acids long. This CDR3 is CASRLETDTQYF. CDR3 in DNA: TGCGCCAGCAGGTTGGAGACAGATACGCAGTATTTT. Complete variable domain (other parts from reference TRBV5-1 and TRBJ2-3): KAGVTQTPRYLIKTRGQQVTLSCSPISGHRSVSWYQQTPGQGLQFLFEYFSETQRNKGNFPGRFSGRQFSNSRSEMNVSTLELGDSALYLCASRLETDTQYFGPGTRLTVL.